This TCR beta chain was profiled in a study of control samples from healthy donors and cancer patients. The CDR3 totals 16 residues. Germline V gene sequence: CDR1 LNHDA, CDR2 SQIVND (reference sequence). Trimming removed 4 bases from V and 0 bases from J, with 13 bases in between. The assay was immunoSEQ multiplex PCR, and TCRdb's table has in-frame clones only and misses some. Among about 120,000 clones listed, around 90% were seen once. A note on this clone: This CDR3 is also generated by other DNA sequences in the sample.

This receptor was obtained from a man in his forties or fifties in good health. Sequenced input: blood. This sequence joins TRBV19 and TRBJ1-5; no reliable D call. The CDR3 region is CASSTGRLYSNQPQHF. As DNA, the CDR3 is TGTGCCAGTAGTACTGGTAGGCTGTATAGCAATCAGCCCCAGCATTTT.